The sequence of this TCR beta chain was determined in a study of T cell repertoires in cytomegalovirus infection. Study-wide context: Public TCR beta signatures indicated both CMV infection and matching HLA type.

TCRdb processed the reads anew with MiXCR; each CDR3 protein has one entry. The table includes 900,000 to 950,000 distinct CDR3 sequences, approximately 33% detected once. Germline V gives CDR1 SGHTA, CDR2 FQGNSA. The CDR3 loop spans 17 amino acids. On this clonotype itself: The antigen is unknown. A read error is possible here, since a much larger clone lies one base away.

This specimen consisted of cultured CD8+ T cells from PBMCs, obtained from culture after CMV antigen stimulation. The source of this sequence is a human donor in good health (CMV status not recorded). Some clones in this sample may be carry-over from other donors' samples. V gene TRBV7-2 combines with J gene TRBJ2-3, with 9 bases fitting TRBD1. CDR3 in amino acids: CVSRPGTGFFSTDTQYF. The CDR3 DNA is TGTGTCAGCAGACCCGGGACAGGGTTTTTCTCGACAGATACGCAGTATTTT.